Presented here are 31 T cell receptor beta chains from one specimen sequenced in a study of CD8+CD57+ T cells in acquired aplastic anemia. The study profiled TCR beta VDJ and CDR3 using genomic DNA as template. TCRdb redid the calling of the reads with MiXCR, one entry per CDR3 protein. Altogether fewer than 200,000 distinct CDR3 sequences are present, less than 60% being singletons, with the ten largest covering around 2%. The sequenced patients had an expansion of CD8+CD57+ cells seen by flow cytometry. The sample comprised sorted CD4+, CD8+, or CD8+CD57+ T cells (not recorded which) from PBMCs. These receptors all come from a human donor with aplastic anemia.

The V gene is TRBV7-8, the J gene TRBJ2-7; D may match TRBD1 or TRBD2 (5 bases each). Between the trimmed V and J ends, which lost 1 base and 4 bases, there was a span of 14 bases. The CDR3 length is 15 residues. Germline V gene data show CDR1 as SGHVS and CDR2 as FQNEAQ. CDR3 region: CASSLETGTRYEQYF. In DNA, the CDR3 is TGTGCCAGCAGCTTAGAGACCGGGACGAGGTACGAGCAGTACTTC.

This clonotype was seen repeatedly, ten times or more. The J gene is TRBJ2-7, the V gene TRBV4-2, with 9 positions matching TRBD2. V dropped 4 bases and J dropped 0; count of bases not matched to a gene: 1. Germline CDR1 LGHNA, CDR2 YNFKEQ. The CDR3 spans 14 residues. The DNA for the CDR3 is TGTGCCAGCAGCCTTAGCGGGAGCTCCTACGAGCAGTACTTC. Residues: CASSLSGSSYEQYF.

This sequence joins TRBV5-4 and TRBJ1-1; D possibly corresponds to TRBD1 (6 bases). The CDR3 has 14 residues. In germline, CDR1 is SGHNT, CDR2 YYREEE (reference sequence). Trimming left V 4 bases short and J 7 bases short, with 17 bases between. This CDR3 reads CASSQRGRGLEAFF. The DNA for the CDR3 is TGTGCCAGCAGCCAAAGGGGCAGGGGCCTTGAAGCTTTCTTT. Full variable domain (remainder filled in from reference TRBV5-4 and TRBJ1-1): ETGVTQSPTHLIKTRGQQVTLRCSSQSGHNTVSWYQQALGQGPQFIFQYYREEENGRGNFPPRFSGLQFPNYSSELNVNALELDDSALYLCASSQRGRGLEAFFGQGTRLTVV.

This clonotype was seen only once. The V and J genes are TRBV5-1 and TRBJ2-7; TRBD1 aligns across 7 bases. The CDR3 length is 15 residues. Trimming cost V 2 bases and J 3 bases; bases outside gene matches: 8. Germline V CDR1 and CDR2: SGHRS, YFSETQ. The CDR3 reads CASSFEGTVGYEQYF. The CDR3 DNA reads TGCGCCAGCAGCTTTGAAGGGACAGTTGGCTACGAGCAGTACTTC.

The table lists this clonotype with many counts. V gene TRBV6-1 combines with J gene TRBJ1-1; D gene unclear. Deletions cut 5 bases from V and 1 base from J, with 11 bases between. This CDR3 contains 14 residues. Germline CDR1 reads MNHNS; CDR2 reads SASEGT. CDR3 protein: CASSTGWGNTEAFF. The CDR3 nucleotides read TGTGCCAGCAGTACCGGGTGGGGGAACACTGAAGCTTTCTTT.

This clonotype was observed a handful of times. The rearrangement uses TRBV10-3 and TRBJ1-6, with TRBD1 as a possible D gene (5 bases). CDR3 size: 12 residues. Trimming cost V 6 bases and J 13 bases, with 13 bases left between them. Germline V gives CDR1 ENHRY, CDR2 SYGVKD. The CDR3 nucleotides are TGTGCCATCAGCCTAGACAGTACGCCCCTCCACTTT. Amino acid sequence: CAISLDSTPLHF.

About this clonotype: This may arise from a read error, as a much more abundant clone is one base away. Since no conserved phenylalanine or tryptophan closes the CDR3, a read error is the likely cause. The V call is TRBV3-1, the J call TRBJ1-2; D unclear. V lost 1 base and J lost 8, with 8 bases in between. The CDR3 covers 12 residues. From germline, CDR1 is LGHDT and CDR2 YNNKEL (reference sequence). CDR3 region: CASSQGGRGYTS. The CDR3 nucleotides are TGTGCCAGCAGCCAAGGGGGTAGGGGCTACACCTCC.

This clonotype was detected a few times. The chain combines TRBV5-1 with TRBJ1-1, with TRBD1 matching 8 bases. Per the germline V gene, CDR1 is SGHRS and CDR2 is YFSETQ. This CDR3 has 16 amino acids. V shed 0 bases, J shed 4 bases, and the junction held 8 bases outside the gene matches. In nucleotides, the CDR3 is TGCGCCAGCAGCTTGGTGGGCAGGGGGCATATCACTGAAGCTTTCTTT. It yields the protein CASSLVGRGHITEAFF.

In its sample, this clonotype was seen many times. The rearrangement joins TRBV7-9 to TRBJ1-1; 12 nucleotides align to TRBD1. V dropped 5 bases and J dropped 5; count of bases not matched to a gene: 12. Germline-derived CDR1 and CDR2 are SEHNR and FQNEAQ (reference sequence). The CDR3 is 17 residues long. CDR3 DNA: TGTGCCAGCAGCCCTCCGCGGGACAGGGGGCTGGGGACTGAAGCTTTCTTT. It translates to CASSPPRDRGLGTEAFF. Filled out from reference TRBV7-9 and TRBJ1-1, the complete variable domain reads DTGVSQNPRHKITKRGQNVTFRCDPISEHNRLYWYRQTLGQGPEFLTYFQNEAQLEKSRLLSDRFSAERPKGSFSTLEIQRTEQGDSAMYLCASSPPRDRGLGTEAFFGQGTRLTVV.

V gene TRBV7-2 combines with J gene TRBJ2-2; 9 bases are a match to TRBD2. Germline CDR1 SGHTA, CDR2 FQGNSA. The J segment lost 3 bases and the V segment lost 5 bases, leaving 4 bases of the junction unmatched. This CDR3 is 15 amino acids long. CDR3 residues: CASSITSGYTGELFF. In DNA, the CDR3 is TGTGCCAGCAGCATAACTAGCGGGTACACCGGGGAGCTGTTTTTT.

In its sample, this clonotype was seen many times. The chain combines TRBV7-2 with TRBJ2-7, with a weak D call TRBD1 (6 bases). Trimming pared 1 base from V and 7 bases from J, leaving 11 bases between. CDR3 length: 13 residues. CDR1 and CDR2 from the germline V gene are SGHTA and FQGNSA. The CDR3: CASSLGWGREQYF. The CDR3 DNA reads as TGTGCCAGCAGCTTAGGCTGGGGGCGGGAGCAGTACTTC. Using reference TRBV7-2 and TRBJ2-7 for the parts outside the CDR3, the full variable domain is GAGVSQSPSNKVTEKGKDVELRCDPISGHTALYWYRQSLGQGLEFLIYFQGNSAPDKSGLPSDRFSAERTGGSVSTLTIQRTQQEDSAVYLCASSLGWGREQYFGPGTRLTVT.

V usage is TRBV10-3 and J usage is TRBJ2-7; weak D call: TRBD1 (6 bases). This CDR3 region has 13 residues. Trimming removed 4 bases at V and 3 bases at J, with 10 bases between. CDR1 is ENHRY and CDR2 is SYGVKD in the germline V gene. The CDR3 sequence is CAISGTTGYEQYF. CDR3 DNA: TGTGCCATCAGTGGGACGACAGGCTACGAGCAGTACTTC.

V gene TRBV7-2 combines with J gene TRBJ2-5; D possibly corresponds to TRBD1 (6 bases). V was pared by 3 bases and J by 5 bases, with 16 bases between. This CDR3 is built from 15 residues. Germline V gives CDR1 SGHTA, CDR2 FQGNSA. The CDR3 here is CASSFHGTPGETQYF. In nucleotides, the CDR3 is TGTGCCAGCAGCTTCCACGGGACACCCGGGGAGACCCAGTACTTC.

This clonotype showed up many times. The chain's CDR3 is CSARDPGETQYF. CDR3 in DNA: TGCAGTGCTAGAGACCCCGGCGAGACCCAGTACTTC. The rearrangement joins TRBV20-1 to TRBJ2-5; no reliable D call. Germline CDR1 and CDR2: DFQATT and SNEGSKA (reference sequence). The CDR3 sequence is 12 residues long. Trimming took 0 bases from V and 5 from J, leaving 7 bases between them.

This clonotype was seen many times. This chain joins TRBV7-9 and TRBJ2-3, with D uncertain. From germline, CDR1 is SEHNR and CDR2 FQNEAQ (reference sequence). The CDR3 has 16 amino acids. Trimming took 5 bases from V and 4 from J, leaving 19 bases between them. The CDR3 here is CASSPPLGLSSDTQYF. CDR3 coding DNA: TGTGCCAGCAGCCCCCCCCTAGGTCTCTCGTCAGATACGCAGTATTTT. The variable domain in full, completed from reference TRBV7-9 and TRBJ2-3, reads DTGVSQNPRHKITKRGQNVTFRCDPISEHNRLYWYRQTLGQGPEFLTYFQNEAQLEKSRLLSDRFSAERPKGSFSTLEIQRTEQGDSAMYLCASSPPLGLSSDTQYFGPGTRLTVL.

This clonotype was found many times. The gene calls are TRBV5-4 and TRBJ2-3; a possible D gene is TRBD1 (6 bases). This CDR3 has 15 residues. Looked up from germline, CDR1 is SGHNT and CDR2 is YYREEE (reference sequence). Trimming took off 4 bases at V and 3 bases at J, with 15 bases between the two ends. The CDR3: CASSVTGIPTDTQYF. The CDR3 bases are TGTGCCAGCAGCGTTACAGGGATCCCGACAGATACGCAGTATTTT.

This clonotype was detected many times. V usage is TRBV7-2 and J usage is TRBJ2-1; D remains unclear. The CDR3 sequence is 13 residues long. CDR1 and CDR2 (germline): SGHTA, FQGNSA. V lost 5 bases to trimming and J lost 9 bases, with 14 bases between them. The DNA of the CDR3 is TGTGCCAGCAGCCTAGGCGGATTCTCTGAGCAGTTCTTC. Translated, it gives CASSLGGFSEQFF.

This rearrangement joins TRBV5-1 to TRBJ2-1; D remains ambiguous. CDR1 and CDR2 (germline): SGHRS, YFSETQ. This CDR3 spans 15 amino acids. V was clipped by 2 bases and J by 9 bases, with 18 bases between them. CDR3 bases: TGCGCCAGCAGCTTATCCCCCGCTAGTCCCACTGAGCAGTTCTTC. Translating gives CASSLSPASPTEQFF.

This clonotype was recorded once. This chain uses TRBV7-2 with TRBJ2-7; D not resolved. Trimming took off 1 base at V and 7 bases at J, with 14 bases between the two ends. The germline V gene has CDR1 SGHTA and CDR2 FQGNSA. The CDR3 runs to 14 residues. This chain's CDR3 is CASSLEVGVREQYF. The CDR3 DNA sequence: TGTGCCAGCAGCTTAGAAGTGGGCGTCCGGGAGCAGTACTTC.

This clonotype has more than one count but fewer than ten. The genes are TRBV2 and TRBJ2-7, with 7 bases fitting TRBD2. The V and J ends lost 8 bases and 1 base, in that order; junction bases with no gene match: 8. Germline CDR1 SNHLY, CDR2 FYNNEI. This CDR3 is 14 amino acids long. CDR3 loop: CASRLGGSSYEQYF. The CDR3 coding sequence is TGTGCCAGCCGTCTGGGGGGGTCGTCCTACGAGCAGTACTTC.

The chain links TRBV25-1 to TRBJ2-1, with 11 bases identical to TRBD2. V shed 5 bases and J 5 bases; nucleotides not matched to a gene: 5. The germline V gene has CDR1 MGHDK and CDR2 SYGVNS. The CDR3 is made up of 15 amino acids. CDR3 DNA sequence: TGTGCCAGCAGTCCCACTAGCGGGAGCGACAATGAGCAGTTCTTC. Amino acids: CASSPTSGSDNEQFF.

This clonotype was seen at least ten times. The V call is TRBV3-1, the J call TRBJ1-6, with D hard to call. Germline values: CDR1 LGHDT, CDR2 YNNKEL (reference sequence). This CDR3 has 13 residues. V lost 8 bases and J lost 5, with 10 bases in between. Here the CDR3 reads CASGKQDNSPLHF. Here the CDR3 DNA reads TGTGCCAGCGGTAAGCAAGATAATTCACCCCTCCACTTT.

A few counts support this clonotype. This chain joins TRBV7-2 and TRBJ2-7; D is ambiguous. Germline values: CDR1 SGHTA, CDR2 FQGNSA. The CDR3 contains 13 residues. Trimming pared 3 bases from V and 3 bases from J, leaving 9 bases between. The CDR3 DNA is TGTGCCAGCAGCTTCGGGCAGCGCTACGAGCAGTACTTC. It yields the protein CASSFGQRYEQYF.

The gene calls are TRBV4-3 and TRBJ2-3; no firm D call. The germline V gene has CDR1 LGHNA and CDR2 YSLEER. Between the trimmed V and J ends, which lost 0 bases and 2 bases, there was a span of 9 bases. This CDR3 contains 15 residues. This chain's CDR3 is CASSQEARYTDTQYF. Here the CDR3 DNA reads TGCGCCAGCAGCCAAGAGGCCAGATACACAGATACGCAGTATTTT.

The chain links TRBV6-1 to TRBJ2-3; D is possibly TRBD2 (5 bases). The CDR3 extends over 15 amino acids. Germline V gene sequence: CDR1 MNHNS, CDR2 SASEGT. With 8 bases removed from V and 1 base from J, the gap between germline ends came to 16 bases. The CDR3 DNA sequence: TGTGCCAGCTTGGGCGGGCCCGTGCGCACAGATACGCAGTATTTT. It codes for CASLGGPVRTDTQYF.

V usage is TRBV20-1 and J usage is TRBJ2-7; TRBD2 matches 11 bases. The CDR3 is 12 amino acids. Germline values: CDR1 DFQATT, CDR2 SNEGSKA (reference sequence). V was pared by 8 bases and J by 3 bases, with 3 bases of the junction left unmatched. CDR3 nucleotides: TGCAGTTTGGGGACTAGCGGCTACGAGCAGTACTTC. Translated, it gives CSLGTSGYEQYF.

This clonotype appeared many times. The V gene is TRBV29-1, the J gene TRBJ1-2; the match to TRBD1 covers 9 bases. The V gene's germline CDR1 is SQVTM and CDR2 ANQGSEA. V gave up 5 bases and J gave up 5 bases; unmatched junction bases: 9. CDR3 size: 14 residues. For the CDR3, the DNA is TGCAGCGTTAGCACCGACAGGGGGAAATATGGCTACACCTTC. Translated: CSVSTDRGKYGYTF.

The table lists this clonotype with a count of one. V gene TRBV20-1 combines with J gene TRBJ2-3; D may be TRBD1 (6 bases). CDR1 is DFQATT and CDR2 is SNEGSKA in the germline V gene (reference sequence). CDR3 length: 12 amino acids. V dropped 1 base and J dropped 6 bases, with 8 bases sitting between them. CDR3 DNA: TGCAGTGCTAGAGGTCAGGGGGATACGCAGTATTTT. Protein product: CSARGQGDTQYF.

This clonotype appeared a few times. The J gene is TRBJ1-1, the V gene TRBV2; the match to TRBD1 covers 9 bases. This CDR3 has 14 residues. Losses at the gene ends were 8 bases for V and 1 base for J; bases not matched to a gene: 5. Per the germline V gene, CDR1 is SNHLY and CDR2 is FYNNEI. The CDR3 loop is CASGTGMENTEAFF. The DNA for the CDR3 is TGTGCCAGCGGGACAGGGATGGAGAACACTGAAGCTTTCTTT. The entire variable domain, with the rest obtained from reference TRBV2 and TRBJ1-1, is as follows: EPEVTQTPSHQVTQMGQEVILRCVPISNHLYFYWYRQILGQKVEFLVSFYNNEISEKSEIFDDQFSVERPDGSNFTLKIRSTKLEDSAMYFCASGTGMENTEAFFGQGTRLTVV.

Comments on this clonotype: A read error is possible here, since a much larger clone lies one base away. The gene calls are TRBV6-2 or TRBV6-3 and TRBJ2-5; maybe TRBD2 (6 bases). Between the trimmed V and J ends, which lost 6 bases and 1 base, there was a span of 12 bases. Germline V lookup: CDR1 MNHEY, CDR2 SVGEGT. This CDR3 is 14 amino acids long. The CDR3 here is CASRRRDLQETQYF. The CDR3, as DNA: TGTGCCAGCAGGCGGCGGGACCTCCAAGAGACCCAGTACTTC.

V is TRBV20-1 and J is TRBJ2-7; TRBD2 agrees at 10 bases. CDR3 length: 13 residues. Germline V gives CDR1 DFQATT, CDR2 SNEGSKA (reference sequence). With 6 bases clipped from V and 2 bases from J, the junction kept 4 bases outside the gene matches. CDR3 sequence reads: CSAAGLATYEQYF. CDR3 DNA sequence: TGCAGTGCCGCGGGACTAGCGACCTACGAGCAGTACTTC.